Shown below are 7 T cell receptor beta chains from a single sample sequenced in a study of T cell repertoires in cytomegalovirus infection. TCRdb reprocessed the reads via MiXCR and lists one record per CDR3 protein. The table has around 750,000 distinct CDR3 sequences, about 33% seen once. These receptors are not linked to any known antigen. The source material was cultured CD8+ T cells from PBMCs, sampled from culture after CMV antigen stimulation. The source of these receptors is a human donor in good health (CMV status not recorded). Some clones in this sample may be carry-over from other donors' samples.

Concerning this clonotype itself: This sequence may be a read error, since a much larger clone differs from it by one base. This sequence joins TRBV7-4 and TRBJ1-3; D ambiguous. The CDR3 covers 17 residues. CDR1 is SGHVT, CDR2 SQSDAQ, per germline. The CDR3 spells CANSWDVRIDSGNTIYF. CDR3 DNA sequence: TGTGCCAACAGCTGGGATGTACGGATCGACTCTGGAAACACCATATATTTT. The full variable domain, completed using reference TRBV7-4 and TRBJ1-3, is GAGVSQSPRYKVAKRGRDVALRCDSISGHVTLYWYRQTLGQGSEVLTYSQSDAQRDKSGRPSGRFSAERPERSVSTLKIQRTEQGDSAVYLCANSWDVRIDSGNTIYFGEGSWLTVV.

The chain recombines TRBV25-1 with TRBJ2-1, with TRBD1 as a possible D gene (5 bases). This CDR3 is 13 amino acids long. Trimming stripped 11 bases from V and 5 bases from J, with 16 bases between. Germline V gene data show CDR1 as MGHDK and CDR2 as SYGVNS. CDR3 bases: TGTGCCGGACATACTGACAAGGACAATGAGCAGTTCTTC. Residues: CAGHTDKDNEQFF.

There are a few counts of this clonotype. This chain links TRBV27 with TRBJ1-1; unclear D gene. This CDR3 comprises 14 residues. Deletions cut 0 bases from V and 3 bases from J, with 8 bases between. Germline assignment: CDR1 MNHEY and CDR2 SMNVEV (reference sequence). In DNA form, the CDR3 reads TGTGCCAGCAGTTTATCGTCCGGGCACACTGAAGCTTTCTTT. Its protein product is CASSLSSGHTEAFF.

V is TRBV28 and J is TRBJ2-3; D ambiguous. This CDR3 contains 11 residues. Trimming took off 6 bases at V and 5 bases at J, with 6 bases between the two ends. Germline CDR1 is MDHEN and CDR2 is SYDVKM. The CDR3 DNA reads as TGTGCCAGCAGCACCTTAGATACGCAGTATTTT. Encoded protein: CASSTLDTQYF.

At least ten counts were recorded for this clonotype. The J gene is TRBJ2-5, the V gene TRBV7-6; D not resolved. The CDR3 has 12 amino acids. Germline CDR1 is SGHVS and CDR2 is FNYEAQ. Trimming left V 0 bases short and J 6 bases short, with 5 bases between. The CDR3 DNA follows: TGTGCCAGCAGCTTAGCGAGGAAGACCCAGTACTTC. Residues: CASSLARKTQYF.

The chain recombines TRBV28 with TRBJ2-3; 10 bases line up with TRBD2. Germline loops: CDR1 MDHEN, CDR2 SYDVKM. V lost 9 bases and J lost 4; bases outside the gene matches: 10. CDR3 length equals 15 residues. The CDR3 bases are TGTGCCAGTCAGGATAGCGGGGGGTACCCAGATACGCAGTATTTT. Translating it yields CASQDSGGYPDTQYF.

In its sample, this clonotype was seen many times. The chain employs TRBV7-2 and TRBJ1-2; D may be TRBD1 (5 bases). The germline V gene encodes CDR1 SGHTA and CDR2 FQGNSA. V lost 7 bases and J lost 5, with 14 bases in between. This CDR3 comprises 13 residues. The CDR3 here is CASTQGVFYGYTF. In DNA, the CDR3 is TGTGCCAGCACCCAGGGAGTGTTTTATGGCTACACCTTC.